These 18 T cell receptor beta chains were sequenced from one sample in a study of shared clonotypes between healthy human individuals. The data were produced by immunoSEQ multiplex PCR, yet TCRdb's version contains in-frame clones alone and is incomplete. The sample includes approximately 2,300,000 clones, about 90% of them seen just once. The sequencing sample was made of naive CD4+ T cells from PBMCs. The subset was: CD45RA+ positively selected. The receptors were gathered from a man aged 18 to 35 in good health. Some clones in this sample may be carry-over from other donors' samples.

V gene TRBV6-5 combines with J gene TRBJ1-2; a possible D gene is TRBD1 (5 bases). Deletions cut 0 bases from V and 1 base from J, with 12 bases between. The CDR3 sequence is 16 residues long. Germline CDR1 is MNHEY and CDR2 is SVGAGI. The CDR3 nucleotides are TGTGCCAGCAGTTACTCCTTTACGGGGGTTAACTATGGCTACACCTTC. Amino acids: CASSYSFTGVNYGYTF.

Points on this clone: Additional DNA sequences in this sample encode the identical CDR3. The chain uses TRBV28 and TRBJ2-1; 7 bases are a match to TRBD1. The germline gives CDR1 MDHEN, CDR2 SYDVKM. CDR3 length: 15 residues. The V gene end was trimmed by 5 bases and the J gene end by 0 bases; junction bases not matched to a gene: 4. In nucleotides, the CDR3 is TGTGCCAGCAGTCCTGACAGGGTCTCCTACAATGAGCAGTTCTTC. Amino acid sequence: CASSPDRVSYNEQFF.

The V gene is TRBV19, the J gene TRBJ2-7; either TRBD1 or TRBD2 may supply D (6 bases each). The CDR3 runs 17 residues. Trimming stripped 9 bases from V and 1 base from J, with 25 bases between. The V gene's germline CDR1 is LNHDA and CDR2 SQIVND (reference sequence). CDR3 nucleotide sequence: TGTGCCAGCGCACCCTGGGGCGCCCGGAGGGGGTCCTACGAGCAGTACTTC. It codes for CASAPWGARRGSYEQYF.

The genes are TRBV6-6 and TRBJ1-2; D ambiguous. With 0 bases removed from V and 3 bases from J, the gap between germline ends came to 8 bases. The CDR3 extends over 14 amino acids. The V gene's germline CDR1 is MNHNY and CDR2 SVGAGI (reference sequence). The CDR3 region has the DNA TGTGCCAGCAGTTACTCGGGGTCGGACTATGGCTACACCTTC. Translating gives CASSYSGSDYGYTF.

DNA of the CDR3: TGTGCCTGCAACAGGGAGGGCACTGAAGCTTTCTTT. Protein sequence: CACNREGTEAFF. The chain employs TRBV2 and TRBJ1-1, with D maybe TRBD1 (6 bases). Trimming removed 11 bases from V and 4 bases from J, with 14 bases in between. CDR3 size: 12 residues. The germline gives CDR1 SNHLY, CDR2 FYNNEI.

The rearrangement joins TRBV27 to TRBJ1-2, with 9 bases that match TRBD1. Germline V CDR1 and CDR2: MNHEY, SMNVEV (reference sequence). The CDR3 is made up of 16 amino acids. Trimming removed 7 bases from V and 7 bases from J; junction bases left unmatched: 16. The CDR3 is CASTPLGDRDFLGYTF. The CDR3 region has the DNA TGTGCCAGCACCCCATTGGGGGACAGGGATTTTCTTGGCTACACCTTC.

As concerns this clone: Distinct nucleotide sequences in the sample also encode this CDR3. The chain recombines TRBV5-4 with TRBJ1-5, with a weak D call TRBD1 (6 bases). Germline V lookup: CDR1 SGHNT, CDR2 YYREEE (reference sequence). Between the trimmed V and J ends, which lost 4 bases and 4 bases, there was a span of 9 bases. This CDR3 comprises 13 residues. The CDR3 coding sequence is TGTGCCAGCAGCCAGGACAGTAATCAGCCCCAGCATTTT. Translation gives CASSQDSNQPQHF. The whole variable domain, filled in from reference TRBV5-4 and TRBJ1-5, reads ETGVTQSPTHLIKTRGQQVTLRCSSQSGHNTVSWYQQALGQGPQFIFQYYREEENGRGNFPPRFSGLQFPNYSSELNVNALELDDSALYLCASSQDSNQPQHFGDGTRLSIL.

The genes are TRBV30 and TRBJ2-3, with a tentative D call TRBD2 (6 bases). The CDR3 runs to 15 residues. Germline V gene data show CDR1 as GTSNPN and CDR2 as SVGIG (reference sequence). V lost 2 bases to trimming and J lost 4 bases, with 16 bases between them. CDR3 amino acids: CAWSRDFTGADTQYF. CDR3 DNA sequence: TGTGCCTGGAGTCGGGACTTCACCGGGGCAGATACGCAGTATTTT.

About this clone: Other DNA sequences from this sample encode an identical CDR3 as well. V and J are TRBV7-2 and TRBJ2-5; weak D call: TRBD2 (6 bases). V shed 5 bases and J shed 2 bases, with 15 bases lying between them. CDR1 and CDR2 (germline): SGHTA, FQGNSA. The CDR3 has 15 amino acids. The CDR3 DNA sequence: TGTGCCAGCAGCCCAGGCGGGGCTTTACAAGAGACCCAGTACTTC. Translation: CASSPGGALQETQYF.

The CDR3 is CASSLGTSGINEQFF. CDR3 sequence (DNA): TGCGCCAGCAGCTTGGGGACTAGCGGGATAAATGAGCAGTTCTTC. The chain recombines TRBV5-1 with TRBJ2-1; TRBD2 agrees at 12 bases. CDR1 is SGHRS, CDR2 YFSETQ, per germline. V lost 0 bases, J lost 7 bases, and 2 bases stayed unmatched. The CDR3 consists of 15 residues.

The CDR3 spells CAWSVSALGNQPQHF. The CDR3 DNA follows: TGTGCCTGGAGTGTATCGGCTTTGGGCAATCAGCCCCAGCATTTT. The J gene is TRBJ1-5, the V gene TRBV30; D gene ambiguous. Germline CDR1 reads GTSNPN; CDR2 reads SVGIG (reference sequence). Trimming pared 0 bases from V and 2 bases from J, leaving 11 bases between. The CDR3 is 15 amino acids. The full variable domain, its missing parts supplied by reference TRBV30 and TRBJ1-5, is SQTIHQWPATLVQPVGSPLSLECTVEGTSNPNLYWYRQAAGRGLQLLFYSVGIGQISSEVPQNLSASRPQDRQFILSSKKLLLSDSGFYLCAWSVSALGNQPQHFGDGTRLSIL.

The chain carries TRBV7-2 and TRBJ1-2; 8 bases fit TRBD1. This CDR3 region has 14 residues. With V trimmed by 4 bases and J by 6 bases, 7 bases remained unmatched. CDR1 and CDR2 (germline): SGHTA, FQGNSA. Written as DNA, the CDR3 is TGTGCCAGCAGCTCAACGGGCAGGGGGCATGGCTACACCTTC. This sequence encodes CASSSTGRGHGYTF.

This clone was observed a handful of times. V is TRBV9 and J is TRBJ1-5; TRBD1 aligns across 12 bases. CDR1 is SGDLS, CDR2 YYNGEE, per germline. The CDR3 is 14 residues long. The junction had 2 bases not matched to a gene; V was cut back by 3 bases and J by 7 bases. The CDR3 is CASSAGTGGQPQHF. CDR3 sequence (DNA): TGTGCCAGCAGCGCAGGGACAGGGGGCCAGCCCCAGCATTTT.

This CDR3 is CASSISGYSNQPQHF. The CDR3 nucleotides read TGTGCCAGCTCAATTTCAGGGTATAGCAATCAGCCCCAGCATTTT. This chain connects TRBV6-1 to TRBJ1-5, with D possibly being TRBD1 (5 bases). Germline assignment: CDR1 MNHNS and CDR2 SASEGT. The CDR3 is 15 residues long. V was cut by 8 bases and J by 0 bases, with 14 bases left in between.

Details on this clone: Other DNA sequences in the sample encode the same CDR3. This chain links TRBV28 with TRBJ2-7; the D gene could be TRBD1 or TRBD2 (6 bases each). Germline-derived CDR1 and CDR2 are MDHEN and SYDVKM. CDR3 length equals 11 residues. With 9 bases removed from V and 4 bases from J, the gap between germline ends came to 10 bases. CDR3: CASRGEYEQYF. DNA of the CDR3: TGTGCCAGTAGGGGGGAATACGAGCAGTACTTC.

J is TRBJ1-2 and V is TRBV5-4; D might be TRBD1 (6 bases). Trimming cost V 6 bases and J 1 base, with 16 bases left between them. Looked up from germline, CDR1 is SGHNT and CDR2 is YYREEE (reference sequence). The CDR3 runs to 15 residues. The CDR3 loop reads CASTKMGGGNYGYTF. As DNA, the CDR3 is TGTGCCAGCACCAAAATGGGAGGGGGTAACTATGGCTACACCTTC.

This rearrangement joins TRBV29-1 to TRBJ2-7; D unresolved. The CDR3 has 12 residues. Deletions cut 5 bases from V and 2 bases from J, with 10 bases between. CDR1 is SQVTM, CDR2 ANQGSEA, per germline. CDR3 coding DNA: TGCAGCGTTCGGGTCGGAACCTACGAGCAGTACTTC. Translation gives CSVRVGTYEQYF.

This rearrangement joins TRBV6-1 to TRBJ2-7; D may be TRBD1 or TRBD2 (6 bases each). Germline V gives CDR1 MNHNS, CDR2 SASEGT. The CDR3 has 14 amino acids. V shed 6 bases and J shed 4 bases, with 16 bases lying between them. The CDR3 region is CASRAAGEEYEQYF. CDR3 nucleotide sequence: TGTGCCAGCAGAGCGGCAGGGGAGGAATACGAGCAGTACTTC.